This passage covers 3 T cell receptor beta chains from one sample sequenced in a study of cytomegalovirus exposure and HLA in healthy donors. 60 Vbeta and 13 Jbeta primers were used in PCR. TCRdb's table, derived via immunoSEQ multiplex PCR, lists solely in-frame clones and lacks some. Among around 120,000 clones listed, roughly four fifths were seen once. Specimen: PBMCs. These receptors came from a woman aged 40 to 50 in good health and CMV-seropositive.

The chain joins TRBV10-3 to TRBJ2-1; D gene unclear. The germline gives CDR1 ENHRY, CDR2 SYGVKD. The CDR3 loop spans 12 amino acids. V dropped 6 bases and J dropped 8 bases, with 11 bases sitting between them. CDR3 nucleotide sequence: TGTGCCATCAGCGGCTCCCAGGATGAGCAGTTCTTC. Translation: CAISGSQDEQFF.

The chain is built from TRBV4-1 and TRBJ2-7; 11 positions agree with TRBD2. CDR1 MGHRA and CDR2 YSYEKL come from the germline V gene. J lost 6 bases, V lost 0 bases, and 4 bases had no gene match. The length of the CDR3 is 15 residues. The CDR3 reads CASSQDPGLAGEQYF. CDR3 nucleotide sequence: TGCGCCAGCAGCCAAGACCCCGGACTAGCGGGCGAGCAGTACTTC.

The rearrangement joins TRBV6-6 to TRBJ2-7; 7 bases are a match to TRBD1. The junction had 10 bases not matched to a gene; V was cut back by 5 bases and J by 6 bases. The CDR3 has 14 residues. Germline V lookup: CDR1 MNHNY, CDR2 SVGAGI (reference sequence). As DNA, the CDR3 is TGTGCCAGCAGTCCGCAGGGGGATGTGGTCGAGCAGTACTTC. Translated, it gives CASSPQGDVVEQYF.